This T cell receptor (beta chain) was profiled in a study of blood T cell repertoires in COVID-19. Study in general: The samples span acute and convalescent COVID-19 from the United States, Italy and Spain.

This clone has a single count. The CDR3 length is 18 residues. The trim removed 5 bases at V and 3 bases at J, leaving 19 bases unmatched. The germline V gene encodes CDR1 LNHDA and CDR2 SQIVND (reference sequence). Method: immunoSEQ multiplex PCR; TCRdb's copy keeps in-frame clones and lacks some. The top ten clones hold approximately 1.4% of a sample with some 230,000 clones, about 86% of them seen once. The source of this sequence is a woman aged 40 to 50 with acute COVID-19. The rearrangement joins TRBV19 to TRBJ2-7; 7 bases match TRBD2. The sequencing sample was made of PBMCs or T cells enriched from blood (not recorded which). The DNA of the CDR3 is TGTGCCAGTAGTCCGCACTCTACTAGCACGCGGGGGTTCTACGAGCAGTACTTC. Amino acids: CASSPHSTSTRGFYEQYF.